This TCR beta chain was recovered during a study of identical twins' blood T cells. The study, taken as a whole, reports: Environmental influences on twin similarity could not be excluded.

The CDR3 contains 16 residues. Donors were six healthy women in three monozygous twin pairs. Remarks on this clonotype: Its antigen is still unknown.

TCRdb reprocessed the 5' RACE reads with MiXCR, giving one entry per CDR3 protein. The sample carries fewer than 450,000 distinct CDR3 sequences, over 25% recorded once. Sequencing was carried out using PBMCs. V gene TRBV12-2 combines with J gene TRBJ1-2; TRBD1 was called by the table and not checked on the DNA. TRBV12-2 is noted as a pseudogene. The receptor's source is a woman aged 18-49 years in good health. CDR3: CASRQRQGMDDYGYTF. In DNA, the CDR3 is TGTGCAAGTCGTCAAAGACAGGGTATGGACGACTATGGCTACACCTTC.